This TCR beta chain is from a study of shared clonotypes between healthy human individuals. V dropped 2 bases and J dropped 3; count of bases not matched to a gene: 2. Looked up from germline, CDR1 is SGHRS and CDR2 is YFSETQ. The CDR3 covers 15 residues. Sequenced by immunoSEQ multiplex PCR; TCRdb stores in-frame clones only, minus some. The sample consists of some 2.1 million clones, around 96% of them appearing once. Naive CD8 cells were CD45RO-negative, positively selected for CCR7, excluding terminally differentiated effector memory CD45RA+ cells. This receptor was identified in a young man in good health. Sequenced sample: naive CD8+ T cells sorted from blood. The chain employs TRBV5-1 and TRBJ2-5; 12 bases are shared with TRBD2. CDR3 nucleotides: TGCGCCAGCAGCTTTCTAGCGGGAGGGGAAGAGACCCAGTACTTC. Amino acids: CASSFLAGGEETQYF.